What follows are 21 T cell receptor beta chains derived from one specimen sequenced in a study of OX40 agonist ivuxolimab in advanced cancers. TCRdb's copy holds only in-frame clones and misses some; the assay was immunoSEQ multiplex PCR. The sample has about 71,000 clones; about 90% are singletons. Source: CD4+ or CD8+ T cells sorted from blood, taken in a trial of the OX40 agonist ivuxolimab. These receptors were collected from an adult with an advanced solid tumor such as melanoma, head and neck, liver or kidney cancer.

The CDR3 DNA reads TGTGCCAGCAGCTTGGGCGGGAGTGTCGACAATGAGCAGTTCTTC. It yields the protein CASSLGGSVDNEQFF. The chain carries TRBV13 and TRBJ2-1; 7 bases are a match to TRBD2. The CDR3 runs to 15 residues. V gave up 3 bases and J gave up 5 bases; unmatched junction bases: 7. The germline CDR1 and CDR2 sequences are PRHDT and FYEKMQ (reference sequence). Variable domain in full (rest from reference TRBV13 and TRBJ2-1): AAGVIQSPRHLIKEKRETATLKCYPIPRHDTVYWYQQGPGQDPQFLISFYEKMQSDKGSIPDRFSAQQFSDYHSELNMSSLELGDSALYFCASSLGGSVDNEQFFGPGTRLTVL.

The V call is TRBV7-9, the J call TRBJ2-3; D not resolved. The CDR3 totals 14 residues. The germline gives CDR1 SEHNR, CDR2 FQNEAQ (reference sequence). V was clipped by 3 bases and J by 4 bases, with 11 bases between them. In DNA, the CDR3 is TGTGCCAGCAGCTTGGCCGACCTGTCAGATACGCAGTATTTT. As protein: CASSLADLSDTQYF.

The chain is built from TRBV4-1 and TRBJ2-7; no firm D call. This CDR3 has 12 residues. Germline CDR1 is MGHRA and CDR2 is YSYEKL. V lost 1 base and J 4 bases, leaving 5 bases between the germline ends. CDR3 in DNA: TGCGCCAGCAGCCAAGTACCGTACGAGCAGTACTTC. This gives the protein CASSQVPYEQYF.

The V and J genes are TRBV28 and TRBJ1-5; D gene unclear. V shed 2 bases and J shed 5 bases, with 7 bases lying between them. Germline CDR1 MDHEN, CDR2 SYDVKM. This CDR3 has 13 amino acids. CDR3: CASSLAGHQPQHF. The CDR3 DNA follows: TGTGCCAGCAGTTTAGCAGGTCATCAGCCCCAGCATTTT. The variable domain in full, completed from reference TRBV28 and TRBJ1-5, reads DVKVTQSSRYLVKRTGEKVFLECVQDMDHENMFWYRQDPGLGLRLIYFSYDVKMKEKGDIPEGYSVSREKKERFSLILESASTNQTSMYLCASSLAGHQPQHFGDGTRLSIL.

The genes are TRBV28 and TRBJ2-1; D could derive from TRBD1 or TRBD2 (5 bases each). CDR3 length equals 15 residues. The V end lost 3 bases, the J end lost 5 bases, and 14 bases lay between the germline ends. The germline V gene encodes CDR1 MDHEN and CDR2 SYDVKM. CDR3: CASSLMGEKDNEQFF. The CDR3 DNA reads TGTGCCAGCAGTTTGATGGGGGAGAAGGACAATGAGCAGTTCTTC. Full variable domain (missing parts from reference TRBV28 and TRBJ2-1): DVKVTQSSRYLVKRTGEKVFLECVQDMDHENMFWYRQDPGLGLRLIYFSYDVKMKEKGDIPEGYSVSREKKERFSLILESASTNQTSMYLCASSLMGEKDNEQFFGPGTRLTVL.

This chain uses TRBV4-3 with TRBJ2-2; D may be TRBD1 (6 bases). CDR1 and CDR2 (germline): LGHNA, YSLEER. The CDR3 loop spans 14 amino acids. V lost 3 bases and J lost 6, with 11 bases in between. The CDR3 region has the DNA TGCGCCAGCAGCCAGGCACAGGGAGCCGGGGAGCTGTTTTTT. Protein product: CASSQAQGAGELFF.

On this clone: The junction and the germline gene differ at one end; a read error may be behind it. The V and J genes are TRBV27 and TRBJ2-1; D unresolved. The CDR3 is 12 residues long. CDR1 MNHEY and CDR2 SMNVEV come from the germline V gene (reference sequence). The CDR3 DNA reads as TGTGCCAGCAGTCCCAACTACGATGAGCAGTTCTTC. Translation gives CASSPNYDEQFF.

The chain is built from TRBV19 and TRBJ2-7, with 7 bases lining up with TRBD2. J was trimmed by 1 base and V by 3 bases; bases with no gene match: 6. The CDR3 totals 15 residues. CDR1 is LNHDA and CDR2 is SQIVND in the germline V gene (reference sequence). Here the CDR3 reads CASSITSGISYEQYF. The CDR3, as DNA: TGTGCCAGTAGTATTACGAGCGGGATTTCCTACGAGCAGTACTTC. The whole variable domain, filled in from reference TRBV19 and TRBJ2-7, reads DGGITQSPKYLFRKEGQNVTLSCEQNLNHDAMYWYRQDPGQGLRLIYYSQIVNDFQKGDIAEGYSVSREKKESFPLTVTSAQKNPTAFYLCASSITSGISYEQYFGPGTRLTVT.

Remarks on this clone: At the DNA level, this CDR3 is encoded by other sequences in the same sample as well. The gene calls are TRBV11-3 and TRBJ1-1; D call uncertain. V was pared by 1 base and J by 1 base, with 7 bases between. Germline V CDR1 and CDR2: SGHNT, YENEEA. The CDR3 contains 14 residues. The CDR3: CASSLVSRNTEAFF. CDR3 nucleotide sequence: TGTGCCAGCAGCTTAGTGTCGAGGAACACTGAAGCTTTCTTT.

CDR3 DNA sequence: TGTGCCAGCAGCTCCCTACTAGTGGGAGATCAAGATACGCAGTATTTT. This sequence encodes CASSSLLVGDQDTQYF. The chain carries TRBV11-2 and TRBJ2-3; possibly TRBD2 for D (5 bases). CDR1 and CDR2 (germline): SGHAT, FQNNGV. V lost 4 bases and J 5 bases, leaving 19 bases between the germline ends. The CDR3 is 16 amino acids.

The rearrangement uses TRBV7-9 and TRBJ2-1; 7 bases fit TRBD1. Germline V lookup: CDR1 SEHNR, CDR2 FQNEAQ (reference sequence). The CDR3 has 15 residues. With V trimmed by 8 bases and J by 3 bases, 10 bases remained unmatched. CDR3 sequence: CASAGTGTVYNEQFF. The DNA for the CDR3 is TGTGCCAGCGCCGGGACCGGGACAGTCTACAATGAGCAGTTCTTC.

This chain uses TRBV4-3 with TRBJ2-7; possible D gene TRBD1, 5 bases. CDR1 LGHNA and CDR2 YSLEER come from the germline V gene. Trimming removed 0 bases at V and 4 bases at J, with 10 bases between. This CDR3 is 14 amino acids long. The DNA for the CDR3 is TGCGCCAGCAGCCAAGAAGGGGCTAGTTACGAGCAGTACTTC. It is translated as CASSQEGASYEQYF.

V gene TRBV7-9 combines with J gene TRBJ2-7, with D possibly TRBD2 on 6 matching bases. V shed 4 bases and J shed 1 base, with 8 bases lying between them. Germline V gene sequence: CDR1 SEHNR, CDR2 FQNEAQ (reference sequence). This CDR3 spans 13 amino acids. CDR3 coding DNA: TGTGCCAGCAGCTCCGGGACTTCCTACGAGCAGTACTTC. This encodes CASSSGTSYEQYF.

The genes are TRBV27 and TRBJ2-7; D is unresolved. V lost 6 bases to trimming and J lost 3 bases, with 9 bases between them. Germline values: CDR1 MNHEY, CDR2 SMNVEV (reference sequence). The CDR3 is made up of 12 amino acids. The CDR3 nucleotides are TGTGCCAGCAGCCAGAGTAACTACGAGCAGTACTTC. This translates into CASSQSNYEQYF.

J is TRBJ1-2 and V is TRBV27; D is undetermined. The CDR3 has 14 amino acids. V lost 6 bases to trimming and J lost 4 bases, with 15 bases between them. From germline, CDR1 is MNHEY and CDR2 SMNVEV (reference sequence). The CDR3 nucleotides are TGTGCCAGCAGCCCTTTTATGAGGGCCTATGGCTACACCTTC. Amino acids: CASSPFMRAYGYTF.

This chain uses TRBV4-3 with TRBJ2-2, with 8 bases lining up with TRBD2. Trimming removed 3 bases from V and 7 bases from J; junction bases left unmatched: 16. The germline gives CDR1 LGHNA, CDR2 YSLEER. This CDR3 is 18 amino acids long. The CDR3 loop is CASSHDYSGIPLGGELFF. Written as DNA, the CDR3 is TGCGCCAGCAGCCACGATTATAGCGGGATACCGCTCGGCGGGGAGCTGTTTTTT.

The chain combines TRBV7-2 with TRBJ2-3; no firm D call. V shed 1 base and J shed 2 bases, with 19 bases lying between them. Per germline, CDR1 SGHTA and CDR2 FQGNSA. The CDR3 runs 18 residues. CDR3 sequence (DNA): TGTGCCAGCAGCTTAGTTGGTGGGGTCGGCAGCTACACAGATACGCAGTATTTT. Its protein is CASSLVGGVGSYTDTQYF.

This sequence joins TRBV6-1 and TRBJ2-5; D may correspond to TRBD1 or TRBD2 (5 bases each). CDR1 and CDR2 from the germline V gene are MNHNS and SASEGT. Trimming took 8 bases from V and 0 from J, leaving 13 bases between them. The CDR3 totals 14 residues. The CDR3 here is CASEDGTYQETQYF. Here the CDR3 DNA reads TGTGCCAGCGAGGACGGGACGTACCAAGAGACCCAGTACTTC.

The genes are TRBV20-1 and TRBJ1-1; D not resolved. CDR1 is DFQATT, CDR2 SNEGSKA, per germline (reference sequence). The CDR3 runs 11 residues. The germline V and J ends were trimmed by 7 bases and 4 bases, with 10 bases remaining between them. CDR3 in amino acids: CSVFKGTEAFF. In DNA, the CDR3 is TGCAGTGTTTTCAAAGGCACTGAAGCTTTCTTT.

This chain connects TRBV7-3 to TRBJ2-1, with D tentatively TRBD1 (5 bases). V was cut by 6 bases and J by 10 bases, with 16 bases left in between. The CDR3 loop spans 13 amino acids. The V gene's germline CDR1 is SGHTA and CDR2 FQGTGA. CDR3 DNA: TGTGCCAGCAGTGTGGGTGGTAAGGGGGAGCAGTTCTTC. Amino acids: CASSVGGKGEQFF.

The chain uses TRBV7-9 and TRBJ2-7; 7 bases align to TRBD2. Germline CDR1 SEHNR, CDR2 FQNEAQ (reference sequence). CDR3 length: 15 amino acids. V lost 5 bases and J lost 2; bases outside the gene matches: 9. The CDR3 sequence: CASSLQGGSPYEQYF. CDR3 coding DNA: TGTGCCAGCAGCCTGCAGGGCGGGAGCCCCTACGAGCAGTACTTC.